This T cell receptor beta chain was obtained from a study of glioma-infiltrating T cells after dendritic cell vaccination. On the study more broadly: Glioblastoma patients came from Phase I and II dendritic cell vaccination trials. Dendritic cells derived from monocytes and pulsed with autologous tumor lysate formed the vaccine.

Some clones are missing from TCRdb's copy, which holds only in-frame ones; the method was immunoSEQ multiplex PCR. The table records fewer than 100,000 clones, 85% to 90% of them present only once. This clone was recorded a few times. This clonotype originated in a human donor with glioblastoma. Source: blood, taken before dendritic cell vaccination.

DNA of the CDR3: TGTGCCAGCAGCCCGAATCTAAGCTCTGGAAACACCATATATTTT. Its translation: CASSPNLSSGNTIYF. The V call is TRBV7-3, the J call TRBJ1-3, with unresolved D. Germline loops: CDR1 SGHTA, CDR2 FQGTGA. V was clipped by 5 bases and J by 0 bases, with 11 bases between them. This CDR3 comprises 15 residues.